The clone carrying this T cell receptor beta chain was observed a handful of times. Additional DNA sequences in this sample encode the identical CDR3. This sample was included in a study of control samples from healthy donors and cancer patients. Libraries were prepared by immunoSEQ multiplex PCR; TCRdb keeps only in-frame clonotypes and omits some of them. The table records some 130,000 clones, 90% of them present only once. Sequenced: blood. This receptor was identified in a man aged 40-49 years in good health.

The CDR3 DNA reads TGCGCCAGCAGCCAAGATTTCGGCTACGAGCAGTACTTC. This gives the protein CASSQDFGYEQYF. The chain combines TRBV4-1 with TRBJ2-7; unclear D gene. This CDR3 comprises 13 residues. V was shortened by 0 bases and J by 3 bases, with 6 bases between the two germline ends. The germline V gene has CDR1 MGHRA and CDR2 YSYEKL.